Listed here is a single TCR beta chain. Its matching antigen is unknown. TCRdb's table, derived via immunoSEQ multiplex PCR, lists solely in-frame clones and lacks some. The sample holds 150,000 or so clones; roughly 86% are singletons and the top ten take about 1.9%. These data originate in a study of cytotoxic CD8 clonotypes in ibrutinib-treated CLL. Study-wide background: Complete response was seen in 2 patients and partial in approximately 25; approximately 12 progressed and roughly 15 stayed remitted after a median roughly 70 months. Response samples were drawn at a median of approximately 11 months of treatment, range 6 to 36. Study-level points and caveats: Ibrutinib response saw clonality rise, and progression saw it return toward baseline.

CDR3 length: 14 amino acids. V lost 2 bases, J lost 7 bases, and 12 bases lay in between. CDR1 and CDR2 (germline): MNHNY, SVGAGI (reference sequence). As input for TCR beta libraries, around 2 micrograms of genomic DNA came from cryopreserved PBMCs. The sequence came from a human donor with chronic lymphocytic leukemia. The sequencing used PBMCs, collected after 12 months of ibrutinib treatment. The chain recombines TRBV6-6 with TRBJ2-1; D is possibly TRBD2 (6 bases). The CDR3 sequence is CASSYVAGRNEQFF. For the CDR3, the DNA is TGTGCCAGCAGTTACGTGGCAGGGAGGAATGAGCAGTTCTTC.